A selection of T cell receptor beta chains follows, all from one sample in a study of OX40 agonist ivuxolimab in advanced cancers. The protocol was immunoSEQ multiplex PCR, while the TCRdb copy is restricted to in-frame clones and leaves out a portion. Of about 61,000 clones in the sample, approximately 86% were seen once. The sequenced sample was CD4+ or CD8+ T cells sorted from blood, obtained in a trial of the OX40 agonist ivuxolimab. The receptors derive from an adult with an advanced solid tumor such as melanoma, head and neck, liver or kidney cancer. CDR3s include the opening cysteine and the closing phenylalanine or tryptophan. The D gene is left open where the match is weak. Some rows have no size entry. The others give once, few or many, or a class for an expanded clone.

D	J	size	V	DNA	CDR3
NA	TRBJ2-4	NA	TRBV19	TGTGCCAGTAGTAAAGGGAATCTCAAAAACATTCAGTACTTC	CASSKGNLKNIQYF
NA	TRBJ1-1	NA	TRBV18	TGTGCCAGCTCACCGGTTGGCAGGACGGGGGGCACTGAAGCTTTCTTT	CASSPVGRTGGTEAFF
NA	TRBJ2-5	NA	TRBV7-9	TGTGCCAGCAGCTACGTTTTCGGTGGGCGGTTTGAGACCCAGTACTTC	CASSYVFGGRFETQYF
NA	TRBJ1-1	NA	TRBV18	TGTGCCAGCTCACCTAATGGGATGGGAAACACTGAAGCTTTCTTT	CASSPNGMGNTEAFF
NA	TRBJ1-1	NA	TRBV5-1	TGCGCCAGCAGCTTGATTACAGTCATGAACACTGAAGCTTTCTTT	CASSLITVMNTEAFF
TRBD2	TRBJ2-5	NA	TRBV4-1	TGCGCCAGCAGTCGGGGACTAGCGGGTTGGGGTCGGACCCAGTACTTC	CASSRGLAGWGRTQYF
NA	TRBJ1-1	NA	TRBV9	TGTGCCAGCAGCGTAGACGGGGGGGGTGGCACTGAAGCTTTCTTT	CASSVDGGGGTEAFF
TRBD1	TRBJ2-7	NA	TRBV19	TGTGCCAGTAGTATAGAGGGGACAGGGTGGTACGAGCAGTACTTC	CASSIEGTGWYEQYF
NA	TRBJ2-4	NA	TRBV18	TGTGCCAGCTCACCTAGGACAGCCGGCAAAAACATTCAGTACTTC	CASSPRTAGKNIQYF
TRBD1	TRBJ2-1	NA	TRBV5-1	TGCGCCAGCAGCCCCGCCAACCGGGACAGAGATTACAATGAGCAGTTCTTC	CASSPANRDRDYNEQFF
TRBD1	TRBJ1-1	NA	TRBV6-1	TGTGCCAGCAGTTCTCGACAGGGTGTGAACACTGAAGCTTTCTTT	CASSSRQGVNTEAFF
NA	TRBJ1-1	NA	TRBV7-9	TGTGCCAGCAGCCCCCCGGAGAGCCCCGGGCGCACTGAAGCTTTCTTT	CASSPPESPGRTEAFF
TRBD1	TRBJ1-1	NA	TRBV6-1	TGTGCCAGCAGTGCACGCTTACAGGGGAGGGCCACTGAAGCTTTCTTT	CASSARLQGRATEAFF
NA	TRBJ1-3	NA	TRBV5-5	TGTGCCAGCAGCTTGCGGGGGCGCGAAGGAAACACCATATATTTT	CASSLRGREGNTIYF
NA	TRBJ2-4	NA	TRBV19	TGTGCCAGTAGCTTGGGACTGGAAAAAAACATTCAGTACTTC	CASSLGLEKNIQYF
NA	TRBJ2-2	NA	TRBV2	TGTGCCAGCACAGTGGAGAACACCGGGGAGCTGTTTTTT	CASTVENTGELFF
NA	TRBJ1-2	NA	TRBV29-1	TGCAGCGTTGAAGTGGCCTCTAACCATGGCTACACCTTC	CSVEVASNHGYTF
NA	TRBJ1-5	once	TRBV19	TGTGCCAGTAGTATCAACAATCAGCCCCAGCATTTT	CASSINNQPQHF
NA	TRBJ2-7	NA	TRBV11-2	TGTGCCAGCAGCCCAATAAGGGGTGGCTACGAGCAGTACTTC	CASSPIRGGYEQYF
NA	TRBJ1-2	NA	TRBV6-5	TGTGCCAGCAGCCCAACCCGAGACACTGGCTATGGCTACACCTTC	CASSPTRDTGYGYTF
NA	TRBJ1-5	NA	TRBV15	TGTGCCACCAGCAGAGATAACGCGGGGTTGGCAGGCTCTCGGCGCAATCAGCCCCAGCATTTT	CATSRDNAGLAGSRRNQPQHF
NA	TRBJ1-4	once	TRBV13	TGTGCCAGCAGTTTCGGGAACGATGGGTCGGCGGATGAAAAACTGTTTTTT	CASSFGNDGSADEKLFF
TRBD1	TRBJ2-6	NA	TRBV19	TGTGCCAGTAGGAGGGGGACAGGGTACTTACCCTCTGGGGCCAACGTCCTGACTTTC	CASRRGTGYLPSGANVLTF
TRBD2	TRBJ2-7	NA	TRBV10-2	TGCGCCAGCAGTCAAAGCGGGGGGGCCTACGAGCAGTACTTC	CASSQSGGAYEQYF
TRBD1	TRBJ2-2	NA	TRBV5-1	TGCGCCAGCAGCTTGGTGGGACAGGGATACACCGGGGAGCTGTTTTTT	CASSLVGQGYTGELFF
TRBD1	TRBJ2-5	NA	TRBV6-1	TGTGCCAGCAGTCGACAGGGCAGGGGAGAGACCCAGTACTTC	CASSRQGRGETQYF
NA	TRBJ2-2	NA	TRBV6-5	TGTGCCAGCCGGGGGGCTTACAACACCGGGGAGCTGTTTTTT	CASRGAYNTGELFF
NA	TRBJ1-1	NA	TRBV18	TGTGCCAGCTCACCAAACCTCAACACTGAAGCTTTCTTT	CASSPNLNTEAFF
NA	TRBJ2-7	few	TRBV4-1	TGCGCCAGCAGCCAAGGAGTACTAGCTCAATTCTTTTCCTACGAGCAGTACTTC	CASSQGVLAQFFSYEQYF
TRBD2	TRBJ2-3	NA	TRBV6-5	TGTGCCAGCAGTTACTCGTTCGGGGGGGTGGCAGATACGCAGTATTTT	CASSYSFGGVADTQYF